These 16 T cell receptor beta chains share one sample of origin, sequenced in a study of CD8 T cells in ankylosing spondylitis. Study results and caveats: Ankylosing spondylitis blood seemed to carry a telltale TCR beta motif made of fewer than ten highly homologous variants.

No antigen has been identified for these receptors. One entry per CDR3 protein, called by TCRdb with MiXCR from the 5' RACE reads. The sample has hundreds of thousands of distinct CDR3 sequences, roughly 26% seen once. The specimen was blood, either unsorted or a sorted T cell fraction (not recorded which). Receptors originate from a male donor with ankylosing spondylitis.

This clonotype was counted only a few times. The rearrangement joins TRBV5-1 to TRBJ1-1; 8 nucleotides agree with TRBD1. Trimming cost V 2 bases and J 4 bases; bases outside gene matches: 7. Looked up from germline, CDR1 is SGHRS and CDR2 is YFSETQ. The CDR3 is 15 residues long. The CDR3: CASSFRTGKGTEAFF. CDR3 nucleotides: TGCGCCAGCAGCTTCCGGACAGGGAAAGGCACTGAAGCTTTCTTT.

Only a few counts were recorded for this clonotype. Here the CDR3 DNA reads TGCGCCAGCGCCCAAGGGCAGGACACAGATACGCAGTATTTT. As protein: CASAQGQDTDTQYF. The V call is TRBV5-1, the J call TRBJ2-3; unclear D gene. This CDR3 has 14 residues. The V gene lost 7 bases and the J gene lost 2 bases, with 14 bases spanning the gap. The germline CDR1 and CDR2 sequences are SGHRS and YFSETQ.

This chain uses TRBV12-3 or TRBV12-4 with TRBJ1-5; D ambiguous. The CDR3 covers 17 residues. V gave up 4 bases and J gave up 2 bases, with 18 bases separating them. CDR3 bases: TGTGCCAGCAGTTCTCAGCGGTCCCCTAATGGCAATCAGCCCCAGCATTTT. Translated: CASSSQRSPNGNQPQHF.

The rearrangement uses TRBV6-2 or TRBV6-3 and TRBJ2-3; 14 bases agree with TRBD2. Trimming took 5 bases from V and 5 from J; bases not matched to a gene: 9. This CDR3 is 17 amino acids long. Germline V gene sequence: CDR1 MNHEY, CDR2 SVGEGT. DNA of the CDR3: TGTGCCAGCAGTACAGGGACTAGCGGGAGTTGGAGAGATACGCAGTATTTT. This gives the protein CASSTGTSGSWRDTQYF.

This clonotype has more than one count but fewer than ten. The V and J genes are TRBV7-9 and TRBJ2-7; no clear D. The CDR3 is 16 amino acids. Trimming pared 0 bases from V and 3 bases from J, leaving 15 bases between. Germline CDR1 and CDR2: SEHNR and FQNEAQ (reference sequence). CDR3 sequence reads: CASSLALNSQSYEQYF. CDR3 coding DNA: TGTGCCAGCAGCTTAGCGTTGAACTCGCAGAGCTACGAGCAGTACTTC.

This chain uses TRBV20-1 with TRBJ1-2; no clear D gene. Germline assignment: CDR1 DFQATT and CDR2 SNEGSKA (reference sequence). The CDR3 is 11 residues long. Between the trimmed V and J ends, which lost 8 bases and 8 bases, there was a span of 15 bases. The CDR3 sequence is CSLLGNGGYTF. In DNA form, the CDR3 reads TGCAGTCTTCTAGGGAATGGAGGCTACACCTTC.

The chain carries TRBV7-6 and TRBJ2-3, with no clear D. The CDR3 sequence is 18 residues long. Between the trimmed V and J ends, which lost 1 base and 1 base, there was a span of 18 bases. In germline, CDR1 is SGHVS, CDR2 FNYEAQ. The CDR3 DNA reads TGTGCCAGCAGCTTAGATTTAGGGTACACTATCGGCACAGATACGCAGTATTTT. Translating it yields CASSLDLGYTIGTDTQYF.

In this sample, this clonotype turned up a few times. The chain joins TRBV11-1 to TRBJ2-7; a weak D match, TRBD1 (6 bases). The V end was cut by 5 bases, the J end by 0 bases, with 14 bases between. This CDR3 has 15 residues. Per germline, CDR1 SGHAT and CDR2 FQDESV (reference sequence). The CDR3 loop is CASSRDTWSSYEQYV. For the CDR3, the DNA is TGTGCCAGCAGCCGGGACACTTGGAGCTCCTACGAGCAGTACGTC.

This clonotype was counted only a few times. The V gene is TRBV7-9, the J gene TRBJ2-7; D tentatively reads TRBD1 or TRBD2 (6 bases each). Germline CDR1 and CDR2: SEHNR and FQNEAQ (reference sequence). The CDR3 totals 12 residues. Trimming removed 1 base at V and 6 bases at J, with 7 bases between. The CDR3 sequence is CASSLEGGEQYF. For the CDR3, the DNA is TGTGCCAGCAGCTTAGAGGGGGGCGAGCAGTACTTC.

The CDR3 region is CSARAYGNEQFF. The CDR3 nucleotides are TGCAGTGCTAGGGCTTACGGCAATGAGCAGTTCTTC. The J gene is TRBJ2-1, the V gene TRBV20-1; D call uncertain. Trimming took 3 bases from V and 6 from J, leaving 9 bases between them. The CDR3 has 12 amino acids. Germline CDR1 reads DFQATT; CDR2 reads SNEGSKA (reference sequence).

The chain is built from TRBV12-3 or TRBV12-4 and TRBJ2-1; 7 nucleotides line up with TRBD1. The CDR3 length is 16 residues. V dropped 6 bases and J dropped 3; count of bases not matched to a gene: 11. CDR3 in DNA: TGTGCCAGCAGCCTAGGGGGCCCGTCGGGCTACAATGAGCAGTTCTTC. As protein: CASSLGGPSGYNEQFF.

In nucleotides, the CDR3 is TGTGCCAGCAGCCTGGAGGGACGGCAGAACACTGAAGCTTTCTTT. Translating it yields CASSLEGRQNTEAFF. The gene calls are TRBV7-2 and TRBJ1-1; D possibly corresponds to TRBD1 (5 bases). Germline lookup yields CDR1 SGHTA and CDR2 FQGNSA. Deletions cut 5 bases from V and 1 base from J, with 14 bases between. The CDR3 has 15 amino acids.

This clonotype was seen a handful of times. The CDR3 sequence is CASTGDSLNTEAFF. The CDR3 DNA sequence: TGTGCCAGCACCGGGGACAGTCTGAACACTGAAGCTTTCTTT. The genes are TRBV12-3 or TRBV12-4 and TRBJ1-1; 7 bases map to TRBD1. Trimming at V came to 7 bases and at J to 0 bases, leaving 5 bases not matched to a gene. This CDR3 has 14 residues.

The rearrangement joins TRBV7-2 to TRBJ1-4; the D is unclear. V dropped 5 bases and J dropped 0 bases, with 16 bases sitting between them. Germline-derived CDR1 and CDR2 are SGHTA and FQGNSA. The length of the CDR3 is 17 residues. The CDR3 DNA reads as TGTGCCAGCAGCCTGGAGGGCCTACAGTCAACTAATGAAAAACTGTTTTTT. Protein sequence: CASSLEGLQSTNEKLFF.

This sequence joins TRBV4-1 and TRBJ2-3, with D possibly TRBD2 on 5 matching bases. V shed 1 base and J shed 6 bases, with 8 bases lying between them. Germline assignment: CDR1 MGHRA and CDR2 YSYEKL. The CDR3 has 13 residues. The CDR3 DNA sequence: TGCGCCAGCAGCCAAGTAGAGGGCGATACGCAGTATTTT. The encoded protein is CASSQVEGDTQYF.

This clonotype has only a few counts. CDR3 coding DNA: TGCGCCAGCAGTCCCGTGCTAGGACGAAAGAATGAGCAGTTCTTC. Translation gives CASSPVLGRKNEQFF. The chain couples TRBV5-1 to TRBJ2-1; D is ambiguous. With 5 bases removed from V and 7 bases from J, the gap between germline ends came to 19 bases. The germline CDR1 and CDR2 sequences are SGHRS and YFSETQ. The CDR3 runs to 15 residues.